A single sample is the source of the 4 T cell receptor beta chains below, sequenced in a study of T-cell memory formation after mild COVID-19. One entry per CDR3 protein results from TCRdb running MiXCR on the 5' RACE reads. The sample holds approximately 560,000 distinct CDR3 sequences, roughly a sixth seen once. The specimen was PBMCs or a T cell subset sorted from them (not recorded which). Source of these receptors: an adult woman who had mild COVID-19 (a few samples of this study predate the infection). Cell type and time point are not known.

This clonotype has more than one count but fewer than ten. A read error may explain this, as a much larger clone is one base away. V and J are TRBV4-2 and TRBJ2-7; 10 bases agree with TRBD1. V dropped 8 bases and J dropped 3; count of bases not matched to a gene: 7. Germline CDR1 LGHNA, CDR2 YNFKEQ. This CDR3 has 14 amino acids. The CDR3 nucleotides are TGTGCCAGCGGCTCCGGGACAGGGGTCTACGAGCAGTACTTC. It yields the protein CASGSGTGVYEQYF.

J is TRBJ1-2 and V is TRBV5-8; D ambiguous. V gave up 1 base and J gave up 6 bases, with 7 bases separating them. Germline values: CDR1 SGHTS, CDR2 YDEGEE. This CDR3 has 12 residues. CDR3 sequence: CASSLRADGYTF. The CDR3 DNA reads TGTGCCAGCAGCTTGAGGGCGGATGGCTACACCTTC.

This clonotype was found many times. The CDR3 bases are TGTGCCAGCAGTGACTCGGCCAAGGGGGGGTACAATGAGCAGTTCTTC. Encoded protein: CASSDSAKGGYNEQFF. This sequence joins TRBV6-4 and TRBJ2-1; D is perhaps TRBD2 (7 bases). In germline, CDR1 is MRHNA, CDR2 SNTAGT. CDR3 length: 16 residues. Trimming cost V 0 bases and J 4 bases, with 13 bases left between them.

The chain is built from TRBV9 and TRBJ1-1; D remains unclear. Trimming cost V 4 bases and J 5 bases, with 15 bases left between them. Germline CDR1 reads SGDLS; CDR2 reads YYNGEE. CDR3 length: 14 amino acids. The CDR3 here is CASSPRAWETEAFF. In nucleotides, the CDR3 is TGTGCCAGCAGCCCCCGAGCCTGGGAAACTGAAGCTTTCTTT. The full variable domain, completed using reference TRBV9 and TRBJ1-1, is DSGVTQTPKHLITATGQRVTLRCSPRSGDLSVYWYQQSLDQGLQFLIQYYNGEERAKGNILERFSAQQFPDLHSELNLSSLELGDSALYFCASSPRAWETEAFFGQGTRLTVV.